These 5 T cell receptor beta chains originate from one sample sequenced in a study of blood T cell repertoires in COVID-19. Produced via immunoSEQ multiplex PCR; TCRdb's table is partial and in-frame only. The data hold under 200,000 clones, with over 70% observed a single time. Sequenced material: PBMCs or T cells enriched from blood (not recorded which). All receptors derive from a woman aged 60-75 years who had recovered from COVID-19.

This clone came up many times. V usage is TRBV6-5 and J usage is TRBJ2-1; 8 bases align to TRBD2. The CDR3 runs to 16 residues. Germline CDR1 is MNHEY and CDR2 is SVGAGI. J was trimmed by 9 bases and V by 0 bases; bases with no gene match: 10. CDR3 coding DNA: TGTGCCAGCAGTTACTCGGTGTTAGCGGGGTCTCTTGAGCAGTTCTTC. Translating gives CASSYSVLAGSLEQFF.

The sample holds one count of this clone. The chain joins TRBV21-1 to TRBJ1-3. TRBV21-1 is a recognized pseudogene. The CDR3 consists of 14 residues. The CDR3: CASSRGVSGNTIYF. The CDR3 DNA reads TGTGCCAGCAGCCGAGGAGTCTCTGGAAACACCATATATTTT.

The chain uses TRBV7-6 and TRBJ1-2, with D uncertain. Germline V gene data show CDR1 as SGHVS and CDR2 as FNYEAQ. CDR3 length: 13 residues. The germline V and J ends were trimmed by 1 base and 4 bases, with 7 bases remaining between them. In DNA form, the CDR3 reads TGTGCCAGCAGCTTAGGGGCCGGCTATGGCTACACCTTC. Encoded protein: CASSLGAGYGYTF. The variable domain in full, with the rest retrieved from reference TRBV7-6 and TRBJ1-2, is GAGVSQSPRYKVTKRGQDVALRCDPISGHVSLYWYRQALGQGPEFLTYFNYEAQQDKSGLPNDRFSAERPEGSISTLTIQRTEQRDSAMYRCASSLGAGYGYTFGSGTRLTVV.

This clone was found a few times. The chain recombines TRBV7-8 with TRBJ1-1; D gene uncertain. V dropped 0 bases and J dropped 5 bases, with 10 bases sitting between them. Germline V gene sequence: CDR1 SGHVS, CDR2 FQNEAQ. This CDR3 has 14 amino acids. CDR3 DNA sequence: TGTGCCAGCAGCTTAGCCGGGGTGAGGACTGAAGCTTTCTTT. Its protein is CASSLAGVRTEAFF.

The rearrangement joins TRBV5-1 to TRBJ1-3; D may be TRBD1 (6 bases). This CDR3 contains 15 residues. From germline, CDR1 is SGHRS and CDR2 YFSETQ. Trimming removed 4 bases from V and 0 bases from J, with 11 bases in between. The CDR3 DNA reads TGCGCCAGCAGCGTGGACAGACCCTCTGGAAACACCATATATTTT. It encodes CASSVDRPSGNTIYF.